Described below is a single T cell receptor beta chain sequence and its context. Its antigen remains unidentified. Germline CDR1 is SGDLS and CDR2 is YYNGEE. Trimming took 0 bases from V and 2 from J, leaving 11 bases between them. The CDR3 has 15 residues. This sample stems from a study of T cell repertoires in cytomegalovirus infection. Across the study: CMV infection and matching HLA type were both indicated by public TCR beta signatures.

One entry per CDR3 protein, called by TCRdb with MiXCR from the reads. This sample carries 560,000 or so distinct CDR3 sequences, 15% to 20% of them seen once, and the ten largest clones take more than 20%. General observations from the study: Cumulative frequency (of public TCR beta family members) identified carriers of CMV plus the relevant HLA. What dominated the ex vivo response were HLA-C-restricted CMV-specific TCR beta clonotypes.

The chain links TRBV9 to TRBJ1-1, with D perhaps TRBD1 (5 bases). This receptor was identified in a human donor in good health (CMV status not recorded). Some clones in this sample may be carry-over from other donors' samples. The sequencing sample was made of CD8+ T cells from PBMCs. The CDR3 nucleotides read TGTGCCAGCAGCGTAGGGGAAGGGGAAAACACTGAAGCTTTCTTT. Translating it yields CASSVGEGENTEAFF. The full variable domain, with the rest looked up from reference TRBV9 and TRBJ1-1, is DSGVTQTPKHLITATGQRVTLRCSPRSGDLSVYWYQQSLDQGLQFLIQYYNGEERAKGNILERFSAQQFPDLHSELNLSSLELGDSALYFCASSVGEGENTEAFFGQGTRLTVV.